Each of the 7 T cell receptor beta chains below was sequenced from the same sample in a study of identifying expanded T cells in peripheral blood. Method: immunoSEQ multiplex PCR; TCRdb's copy keeps in-frame clones and lacks some. The top ten hold roughly 15% of the sample, which has some 100,000 clones, 87% seen once. Sequencing was performed on blood. The receptors derive from a person aged 18 to 75 in good health.

V gene TRBV5-6 combines with J gene TRBJ2-7; D call uncertain. The CDR3 covers 14 residues. CDR1 is SGHDT and CDR2 is YYEEEE in the germline V gene. The germline V and J ends were trimmed by 0 bases and 2 bases, with 9 bases remaining between them. In nucleotides, the CDR3 is TGTGCCAGCAGCTTGGAGGGCTCTCCCTACGAGCAGTACTTC. Translated, it gives CASSLEGSPYEQYF.

The chain has TRBV13 and TRBJ2-1; D is ambiguous. V lost 5 bases to trimming and J lost 12 bases, with 14 bases between them. Germline CDR1 PRHDT, CDR2 FYEKMQ (reference sequence). CDR3 size: 12 residues. The CDR3 DNA is TGTGCCAGCAGCGAAGGACGGAGTGGGCAGTTCTTC. Translated, it gives CASSEGRSGQFF.

This chain connects TRBV6-1 to TRBJ1-5, with D maybe TRBD1 (5 bases). The V end was cut by 4 bases, the J end by 0 bases, with 10 bases between. Germline lookup yields CDR1 MNHNS and CDR2 SASEGT. This CDR3 region has 15 residues. CDR3 coding DNA: TGTGCCAGCAGTGCGGGACCTTATAGCAATCAGCCCCAGCATTTT. This sequence encodes CASSAGPYSNQPQHF.

The chain combines TRBV5-1 with TRBJ2-3; D is unclear. Trimming pared 4 bases from V and 2 bases from J, leaving 11 bases between. The CDR3 contains 14 residues. Germline loops: CDR1 SGHRS, CDR2 YFSETQ. CDR3 sequence (DNA): TGCGCCAGCAGCCTAGGAATACCCACAGATACGCAGTATTTT. It encodes CASSLGIPTDTQYF.

This chain links TRBV27 with TRBJ2-7, with 7 bases identical to TRBD1. Trimming cost V 5 bases and J 4 bases; bases outside gene matches: 11. The CDR3 runs 15 residues. Germline V gives CDR1 MNHEY, CDR2 SMNVEV (reference sequence). The CDR3 DNA sequence: TGTGCCAGCAGTCCCCGGGCAGGGGGTTCGTACGAGCAGTACTTC. Translation gives CASSPRAGGSYEQYF.

The gene calls are TRBV5-1 and TRBJ1-5, with a tentative D call TRBD1 (6 bases). Trimming pared 7 bases from V and 3 bases from J, leaving 11 bases between. Germline-derived CDR1 and CDR2 are SGHRS and YFSETQ. CDR3 size: 13 residues. As DNA, the CDR3 is TGCGCCAGCGCGGCAGGGGACAATCAGCCCCAGCATTTT. This translates into CASAAGDNQPQHF. The full variable domain, in which reference TRBV5-1 and TRBJ1-5 provide the parts outside the CDR3, is KAGVTQTPRYLIKTRGQQVTLSCSPISGHRSVSWYQQTPGQGLQFLFEYFSETQRNKGNFPGRFSGRQFSNSRSEMNVSTLELGDSALYLCASAAGDNQPQHFGDGTRLSIL.

V and J are TRBV10-1 and TRBJ2-1; the match to TRBD2 covers 8 bases. Per the germline V gene, CDR1 is WNHNN and CDR2 is SYGVQD (reference sequence). The CDR3 has 16 residues. Germline trimming cut 2 bases from V and 7 bases from J; bases unmatched to any gene: 10. CDR3 region: CASSEALSGGPNEQFF. DNA for the CDR3: TGCGCCAGCAGTGAGGCTTTGTCGGGGGGGCCTAATGAGCAGTTCTTC.